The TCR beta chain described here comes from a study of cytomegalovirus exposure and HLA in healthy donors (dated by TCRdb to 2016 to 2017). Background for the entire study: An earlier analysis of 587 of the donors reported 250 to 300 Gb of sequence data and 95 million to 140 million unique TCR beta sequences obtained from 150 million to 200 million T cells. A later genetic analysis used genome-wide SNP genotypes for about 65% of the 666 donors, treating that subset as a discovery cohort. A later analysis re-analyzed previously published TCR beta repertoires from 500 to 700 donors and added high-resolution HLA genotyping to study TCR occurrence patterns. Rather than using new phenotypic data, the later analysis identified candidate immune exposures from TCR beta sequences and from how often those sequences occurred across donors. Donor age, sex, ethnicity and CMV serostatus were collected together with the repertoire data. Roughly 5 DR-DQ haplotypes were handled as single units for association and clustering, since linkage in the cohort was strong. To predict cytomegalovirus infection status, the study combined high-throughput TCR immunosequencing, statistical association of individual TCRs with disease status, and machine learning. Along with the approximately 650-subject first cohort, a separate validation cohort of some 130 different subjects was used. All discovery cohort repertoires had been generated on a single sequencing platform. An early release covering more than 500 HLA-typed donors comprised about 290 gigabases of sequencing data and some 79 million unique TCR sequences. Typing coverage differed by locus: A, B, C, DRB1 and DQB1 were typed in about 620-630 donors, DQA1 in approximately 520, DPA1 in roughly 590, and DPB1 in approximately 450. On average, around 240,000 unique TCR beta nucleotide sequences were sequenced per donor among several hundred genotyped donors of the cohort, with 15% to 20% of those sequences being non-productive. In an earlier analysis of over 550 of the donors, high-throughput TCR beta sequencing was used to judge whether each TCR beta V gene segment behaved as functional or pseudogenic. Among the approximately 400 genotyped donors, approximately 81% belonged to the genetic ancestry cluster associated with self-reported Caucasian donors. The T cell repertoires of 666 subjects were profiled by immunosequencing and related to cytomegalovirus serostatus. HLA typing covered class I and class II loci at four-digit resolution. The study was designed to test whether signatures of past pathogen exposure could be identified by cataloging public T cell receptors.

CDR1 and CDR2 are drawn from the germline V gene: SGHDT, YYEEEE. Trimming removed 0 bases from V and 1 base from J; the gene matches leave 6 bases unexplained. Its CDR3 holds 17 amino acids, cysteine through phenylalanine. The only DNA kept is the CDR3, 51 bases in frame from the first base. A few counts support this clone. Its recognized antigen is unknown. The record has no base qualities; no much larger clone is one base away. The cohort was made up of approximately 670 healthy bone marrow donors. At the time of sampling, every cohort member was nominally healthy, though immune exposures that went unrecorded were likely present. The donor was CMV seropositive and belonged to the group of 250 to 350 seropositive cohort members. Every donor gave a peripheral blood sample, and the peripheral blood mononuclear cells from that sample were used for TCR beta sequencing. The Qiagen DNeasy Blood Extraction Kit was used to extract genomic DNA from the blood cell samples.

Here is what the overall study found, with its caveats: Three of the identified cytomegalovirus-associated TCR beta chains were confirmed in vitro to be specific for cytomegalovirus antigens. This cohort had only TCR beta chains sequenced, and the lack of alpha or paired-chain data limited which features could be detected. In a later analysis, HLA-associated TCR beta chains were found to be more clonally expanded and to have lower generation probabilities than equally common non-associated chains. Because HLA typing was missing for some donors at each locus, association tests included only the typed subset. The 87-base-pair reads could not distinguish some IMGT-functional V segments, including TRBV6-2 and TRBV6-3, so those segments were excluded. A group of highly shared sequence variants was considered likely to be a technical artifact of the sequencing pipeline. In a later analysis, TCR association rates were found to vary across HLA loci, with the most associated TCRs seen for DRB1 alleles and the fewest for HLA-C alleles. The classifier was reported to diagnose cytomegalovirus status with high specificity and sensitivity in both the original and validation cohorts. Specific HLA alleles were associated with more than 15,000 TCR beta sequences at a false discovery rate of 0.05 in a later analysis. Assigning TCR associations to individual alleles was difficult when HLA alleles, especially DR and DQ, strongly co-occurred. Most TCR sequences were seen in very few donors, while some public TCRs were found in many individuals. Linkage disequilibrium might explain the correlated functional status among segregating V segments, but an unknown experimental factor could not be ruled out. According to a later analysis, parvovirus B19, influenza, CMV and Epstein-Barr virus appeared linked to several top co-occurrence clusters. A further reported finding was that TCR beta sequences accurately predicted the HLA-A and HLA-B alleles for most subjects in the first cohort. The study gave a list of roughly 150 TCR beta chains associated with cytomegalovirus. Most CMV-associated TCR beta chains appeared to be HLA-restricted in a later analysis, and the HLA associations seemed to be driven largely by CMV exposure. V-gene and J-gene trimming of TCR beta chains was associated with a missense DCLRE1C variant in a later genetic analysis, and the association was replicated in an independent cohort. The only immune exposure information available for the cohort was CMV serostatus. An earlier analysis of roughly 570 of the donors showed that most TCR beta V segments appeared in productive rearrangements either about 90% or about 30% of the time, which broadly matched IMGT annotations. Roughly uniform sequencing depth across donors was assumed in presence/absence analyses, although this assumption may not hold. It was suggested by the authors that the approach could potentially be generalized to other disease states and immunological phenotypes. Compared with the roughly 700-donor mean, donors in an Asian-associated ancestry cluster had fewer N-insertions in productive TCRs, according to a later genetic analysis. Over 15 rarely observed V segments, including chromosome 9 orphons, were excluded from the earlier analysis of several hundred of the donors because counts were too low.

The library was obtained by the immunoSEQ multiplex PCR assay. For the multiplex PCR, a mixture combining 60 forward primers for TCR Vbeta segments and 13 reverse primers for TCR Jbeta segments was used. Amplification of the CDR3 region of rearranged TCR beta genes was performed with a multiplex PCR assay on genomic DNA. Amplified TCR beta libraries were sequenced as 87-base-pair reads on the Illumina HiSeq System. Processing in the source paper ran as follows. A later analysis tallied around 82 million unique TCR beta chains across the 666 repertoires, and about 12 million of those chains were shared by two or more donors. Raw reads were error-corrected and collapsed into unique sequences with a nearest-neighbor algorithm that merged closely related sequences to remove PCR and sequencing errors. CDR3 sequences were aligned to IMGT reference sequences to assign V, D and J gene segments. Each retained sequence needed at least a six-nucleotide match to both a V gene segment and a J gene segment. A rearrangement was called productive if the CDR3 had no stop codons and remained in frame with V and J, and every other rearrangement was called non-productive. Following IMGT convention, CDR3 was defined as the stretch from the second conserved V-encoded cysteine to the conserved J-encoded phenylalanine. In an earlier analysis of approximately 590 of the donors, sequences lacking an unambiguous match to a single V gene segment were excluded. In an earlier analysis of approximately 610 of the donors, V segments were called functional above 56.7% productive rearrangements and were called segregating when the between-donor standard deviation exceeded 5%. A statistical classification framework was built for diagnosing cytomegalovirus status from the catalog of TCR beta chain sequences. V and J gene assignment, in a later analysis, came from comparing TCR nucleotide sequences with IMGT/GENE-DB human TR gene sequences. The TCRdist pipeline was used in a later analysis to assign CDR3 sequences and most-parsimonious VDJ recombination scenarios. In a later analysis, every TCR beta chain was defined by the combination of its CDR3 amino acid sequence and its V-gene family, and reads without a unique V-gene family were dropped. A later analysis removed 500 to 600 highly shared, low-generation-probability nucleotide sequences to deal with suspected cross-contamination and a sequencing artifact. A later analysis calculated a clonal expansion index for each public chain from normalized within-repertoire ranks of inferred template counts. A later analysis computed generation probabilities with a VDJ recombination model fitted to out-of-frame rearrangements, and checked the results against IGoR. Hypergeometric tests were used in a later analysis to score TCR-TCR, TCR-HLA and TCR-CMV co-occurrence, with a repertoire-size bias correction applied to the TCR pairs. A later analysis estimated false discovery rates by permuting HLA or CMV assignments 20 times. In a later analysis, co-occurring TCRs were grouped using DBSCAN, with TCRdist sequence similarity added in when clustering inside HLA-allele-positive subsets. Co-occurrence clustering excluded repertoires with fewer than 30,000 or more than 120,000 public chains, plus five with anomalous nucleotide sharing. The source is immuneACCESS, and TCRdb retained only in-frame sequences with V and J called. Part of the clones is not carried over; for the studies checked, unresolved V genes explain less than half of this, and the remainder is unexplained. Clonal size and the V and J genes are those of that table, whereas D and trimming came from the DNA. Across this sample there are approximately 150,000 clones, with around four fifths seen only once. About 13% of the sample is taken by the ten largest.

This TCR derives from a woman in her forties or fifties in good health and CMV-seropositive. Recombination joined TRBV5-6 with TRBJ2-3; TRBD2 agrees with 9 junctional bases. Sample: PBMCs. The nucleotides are TGTGCCAGCAGCTTGGTTAGCGGGGGACCCCGCACAGATACGCAGTATTTT. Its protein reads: CASSLVSGGPRTDTQYF.